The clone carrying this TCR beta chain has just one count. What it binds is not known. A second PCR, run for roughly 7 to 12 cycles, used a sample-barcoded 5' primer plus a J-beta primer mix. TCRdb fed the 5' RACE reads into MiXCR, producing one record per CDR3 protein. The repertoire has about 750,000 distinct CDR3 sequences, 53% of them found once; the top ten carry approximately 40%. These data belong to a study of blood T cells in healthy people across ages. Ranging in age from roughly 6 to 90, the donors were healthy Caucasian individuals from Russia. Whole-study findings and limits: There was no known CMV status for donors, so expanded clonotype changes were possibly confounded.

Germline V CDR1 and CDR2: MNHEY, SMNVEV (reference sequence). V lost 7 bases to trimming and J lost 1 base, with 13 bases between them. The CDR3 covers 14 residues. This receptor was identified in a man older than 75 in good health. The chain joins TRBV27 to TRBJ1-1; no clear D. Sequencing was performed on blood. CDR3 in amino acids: CASIPNRGNTEAFF. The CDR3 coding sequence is TGTGCCAGCATCCCCAACCGGGGGAACACTGAAGCTTTCTTT.